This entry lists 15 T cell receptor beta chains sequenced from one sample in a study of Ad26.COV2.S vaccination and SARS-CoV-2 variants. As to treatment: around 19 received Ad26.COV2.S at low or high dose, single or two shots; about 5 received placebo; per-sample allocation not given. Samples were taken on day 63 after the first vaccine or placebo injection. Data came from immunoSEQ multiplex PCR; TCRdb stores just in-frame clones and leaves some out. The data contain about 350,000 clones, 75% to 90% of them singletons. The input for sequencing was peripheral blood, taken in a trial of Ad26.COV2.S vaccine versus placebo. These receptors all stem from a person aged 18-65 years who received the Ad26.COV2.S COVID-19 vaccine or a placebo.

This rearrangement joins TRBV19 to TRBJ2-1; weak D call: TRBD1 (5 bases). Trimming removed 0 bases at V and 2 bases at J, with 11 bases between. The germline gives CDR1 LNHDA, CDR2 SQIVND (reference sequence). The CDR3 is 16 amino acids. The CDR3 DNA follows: TGTGCCAGTAGTATAGATGGGCAGGGTGCCTACAATGAGCAGTTCTTC. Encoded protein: CASSIDGQGAYNEQFF.

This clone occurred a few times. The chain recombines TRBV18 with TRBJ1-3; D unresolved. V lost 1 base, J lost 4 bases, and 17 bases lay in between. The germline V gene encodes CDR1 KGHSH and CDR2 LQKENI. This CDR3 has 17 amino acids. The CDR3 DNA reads TGTGCCAGCTCACCACTTAGGGCTTCTGAGGGAGGAAACACCATATATTTT. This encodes CASSPLRASEGGNTIYF.

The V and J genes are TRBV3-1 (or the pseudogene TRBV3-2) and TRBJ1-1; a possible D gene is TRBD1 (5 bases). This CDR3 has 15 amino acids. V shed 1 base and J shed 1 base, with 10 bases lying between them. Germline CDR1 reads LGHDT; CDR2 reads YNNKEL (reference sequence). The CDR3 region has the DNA TGTGCCAGCAGCCAAGGGGGACGAGAGAACACTGAAGCTTTCTTT. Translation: CASSQGGRENTEAFF.

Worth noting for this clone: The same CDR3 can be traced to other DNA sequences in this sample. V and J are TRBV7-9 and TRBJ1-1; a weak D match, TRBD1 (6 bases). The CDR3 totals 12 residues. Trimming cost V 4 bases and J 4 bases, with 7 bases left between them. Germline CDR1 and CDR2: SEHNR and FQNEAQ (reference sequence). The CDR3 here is CASSSQGTEAFF. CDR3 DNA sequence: TGTGCCAGCAGCTCACAGGGCACTGAAGCTTTCTTT. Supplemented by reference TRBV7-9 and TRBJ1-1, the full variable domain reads DTGVSQNPRHKITKRGQNVTFRCDPISEHNRLYWYRQTLGQGPEFLTYFQNEAQLEKSRLLSDRFSAERPKGSFSTLEIQRTEQGDSAMYLCASSSQGTEAFFGQGTRLTVV.

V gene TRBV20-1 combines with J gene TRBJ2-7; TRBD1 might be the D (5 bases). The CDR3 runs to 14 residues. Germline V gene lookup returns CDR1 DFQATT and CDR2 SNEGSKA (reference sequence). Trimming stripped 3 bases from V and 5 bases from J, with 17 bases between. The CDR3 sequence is CSASRMAQGNEQYF. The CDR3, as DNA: TGCAGTGCTAGTAGAATGGCGCAGGGCAACGAGCAGTACTTC.

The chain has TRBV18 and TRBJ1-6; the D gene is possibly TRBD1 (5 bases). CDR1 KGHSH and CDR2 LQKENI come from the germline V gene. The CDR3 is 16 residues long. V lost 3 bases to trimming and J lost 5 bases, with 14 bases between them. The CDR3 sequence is CASSPGGSNNNSPLHF. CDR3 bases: TGTGCCAGCTCACCCGGGGGATCAAATAATAATTCACCCCTCCACTTT.

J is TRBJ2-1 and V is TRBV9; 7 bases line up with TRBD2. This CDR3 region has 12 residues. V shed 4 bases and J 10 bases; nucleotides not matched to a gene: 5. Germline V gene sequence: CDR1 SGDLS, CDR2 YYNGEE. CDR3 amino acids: CASSPPGREQFF. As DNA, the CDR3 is TGTGCCAGCAGCCCCCCCGGGAGGGAGCAGTTCTTC.

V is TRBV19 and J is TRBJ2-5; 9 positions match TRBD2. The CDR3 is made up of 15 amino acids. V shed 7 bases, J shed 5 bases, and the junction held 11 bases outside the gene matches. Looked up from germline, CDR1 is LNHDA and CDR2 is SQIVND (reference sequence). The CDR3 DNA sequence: TGTGCCAGTAAGGCGACTAGCGGTGTCTGGGAGACCCAGTACTTC. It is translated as CASKATSGVWETQYF.

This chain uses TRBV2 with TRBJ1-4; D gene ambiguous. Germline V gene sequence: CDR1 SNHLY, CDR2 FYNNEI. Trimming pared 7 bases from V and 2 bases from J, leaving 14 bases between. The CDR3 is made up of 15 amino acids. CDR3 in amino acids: CASTLERQTNEKLFF. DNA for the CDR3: TGTGCCAGCACTTTAGAGAGGCAGACTAATGAAAAACTGTTTTTT.

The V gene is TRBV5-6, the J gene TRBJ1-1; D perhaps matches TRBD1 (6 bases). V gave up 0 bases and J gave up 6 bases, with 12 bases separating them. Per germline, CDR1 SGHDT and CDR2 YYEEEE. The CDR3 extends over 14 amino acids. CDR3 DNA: TGTGCCAGCAGCTTGGTAAAGGGGGTATCTGAAGCTTTCTTT. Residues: CASSLVKGVSEAFF.

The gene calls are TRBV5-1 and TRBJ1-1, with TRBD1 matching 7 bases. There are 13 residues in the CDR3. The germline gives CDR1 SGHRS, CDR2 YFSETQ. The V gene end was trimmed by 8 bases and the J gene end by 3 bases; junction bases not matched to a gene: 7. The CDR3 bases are TGCGCCAGTCGACAGGGTGGAGACACTGAAGCTTTCTTT. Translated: CASRQGGDTEAFF.

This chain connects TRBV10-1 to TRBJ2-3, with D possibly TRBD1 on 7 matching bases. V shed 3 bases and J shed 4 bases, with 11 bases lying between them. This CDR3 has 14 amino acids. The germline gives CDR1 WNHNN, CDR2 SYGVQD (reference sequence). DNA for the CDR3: TGCGCCAGCAGTGACGGCGGGACAGCAGATACGCAGTATTTT. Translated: CASSDGGTADTQYF.

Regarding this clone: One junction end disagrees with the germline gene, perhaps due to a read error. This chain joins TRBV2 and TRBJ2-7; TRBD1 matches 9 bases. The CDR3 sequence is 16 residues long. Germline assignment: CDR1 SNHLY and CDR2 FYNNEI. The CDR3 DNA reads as TGTGCCAGCAGCGAAGGCGGGGACAGGGAGGGCTACGAGCAGTACTTC. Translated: CASSEGGDREGYEQYF.

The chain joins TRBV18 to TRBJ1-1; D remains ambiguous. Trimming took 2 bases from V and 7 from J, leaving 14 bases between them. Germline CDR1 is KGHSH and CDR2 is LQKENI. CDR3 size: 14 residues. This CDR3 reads CASSPDFDTIEAFF. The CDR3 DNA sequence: TGTGCCAGCTCACCAGATTTTGACACGATTGAAGCTTTCTTT.

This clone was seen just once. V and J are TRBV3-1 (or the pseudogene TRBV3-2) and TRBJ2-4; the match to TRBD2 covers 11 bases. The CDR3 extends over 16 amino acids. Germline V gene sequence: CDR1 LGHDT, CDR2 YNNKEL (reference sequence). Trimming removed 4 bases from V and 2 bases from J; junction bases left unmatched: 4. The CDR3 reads CASSPRLAGSKNIQYF. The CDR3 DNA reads TGTGCCAGCAGCCCCCGACTAGCGGGATCCAAAAACATTCAGTACTTC.